This record covers a single T cell receptor beta chain. The antigen is unknown. The sample comes from a study of T cell responses to AZD1222 COVID-19 vaccine. Germline-derived CDR1 and CDR2 are SNHLY and FYNNEI. The CDR3 has 18 amino acids. The junction had 15 bases not matched to a gene; V was cut back by 9 bases and J by 4 bases. The protocol was immunoSEQ multiplex PCR, while the TCRdb copy is restricted to in-frame clones and leaves out a portion. The sample yields about 150,000 clones, 90% seen once. Broader study findings: The donors showed a predominance of white British ancestry and of females, with possible underestimation of clonal diversity.

The chain couples TRBV2 to TRBJ2-2, with 12 bases that match TRBD1. This material consisted of peripheral blood, taken on day 0 of AZD1222 vaccination. The sequence was collected from an adult in good health. CDR3 sequence reads: CASSAGTGGLHITGELFF. CDR3 in DNA: TGTGCCAGTTCCGCCGGGACAGGGGGCCTTCACATCACCGGGGAGCTGTTTTTT.